This T cell receptor beta chain was obtained from a study of T cell changes during pregnancy in multiple sclerosis. V lost 9 bases, J lost 5 bases, and 16 bases lay in between. Germline V lookup: CDR1 MDHEN, CDR2 SYDVKM. CDR3 length: 13 amino acids. Here immunoSEQ multiplex PCR was the method, and the copy in TCRdb shows in-frame clones only, minus some. The data hold more than 70,000 clones, with 90% to 95% observed a single time. The receptor was isolated from a female donor in good health, enrolled as a control in a pregnancy study. Sequenced material: peripheral blood, taken after pregnancy. This chain connects TRBV28 to TRBJ1-1; D unresolved. The CDR3 sequence: CASKWIVGTEAFF. CDR3 sequence (DNA): TGTGCCAGTAAGTGGATTGTCGGGACTGAAGCTTTCTTT.